Presented here are 9 T cell receptor beta chains from one specimen sequenced in a study of blood T cell repertoires in COVID-19. Data came from immunoSEQ multiplex PCR; TCRdb stores just in-frame clones and leaves some out. Here the sample spans 200,000 or so clones, 65% to 85% being singletons. Sequenced sample: peripheral blood. The origin of the receptors is a woman aged 30 to 39 with acute or convalescent COVID-19.

This clone came up a few times. The chain recombines TRBV23-1 with TRBJ1-5, with D maybe TRBD1 (5 bases). TRBV23-1 has ORF status, its function being uncertain. V lost 6 bases and J lost 4, with 7 bases in between. CDR3 length equals 12 residues. CDR3 DNA: TGCGCCAGCAGGCGGGGGAATCAGCCCCAGCATTTT. This codes for CASRRGNQPQHF.

The chain carries TRBV3-1 (or the pseudogene TRBV3-2) and TRBJ2-1; 9 nucleotides line up with TRBD2. The V gene's germline CDR1 is LGHDT and CDR2 YNNKEL (reference sequence). The CDR3 has 14 amino acids. J lost 8 bases, V lost 0 bases, and 2 bases had no gene match. The CDR3 loop reads CASSQEVAGDEQFF. CDR3 DNA: TGTGCCAGCAGCCAAGAAGTAGCGGGGGATGAGCAGTTCTTC.

In its sample, this clone was seen a few times. The chain combines TRBV9 with TRBJ2-5, with 14 bases fitting TRBD2. V was pared by 2 bases and J by 5 bases, with 5 bases of the junction left unmatched. CDR1 SGDLS and CDR2 YYNGEE come from the germline V gene. This CDR3 is 16 amino acids long. CDR3 sequence reads: CASSVTSGGAAETQYF. The CDR3 DNA sequence: TGTGCCAGCAGCGTGACTAGCGGGGGGGCGGCGGAGACCCAGTACTTC.

The J gene is TRBJ1-4, the V gene TRBV28; 7 positions match TRBD1. V dropped 2 bases and J dropped 5; count of bases not matched to a gene: 2. The CDR3 consists of 14 residues. Germline V CDR1 and CDR2: MDHEN, SYDVKM. The CDR3 protein is CASSLTGDNEKLFF. DNA for the CDR3: TGTGCCAGCAGTTTAACAGGGGACAATGAAAAACTGTTTTTT.

This chain links TRBV3-1 (or the pseudogene TRBV3-2) with TRBJ2-5; 11 nucleotides align to TRBD2. The V gene's germline CDR1 is LGHDT and CDR2 YNNKEL (reference sequence). The CDR3 is made up of 16 amino acids. The J segment lost 5 bases and the V segment lost 4 bases, leaving 9 bases of the junction unmatched. CDR3 protein: CASSRQRLAGRETQYF. DNA of the CDR3: TGTGCCAGCAGCCGGCAGAGACTAGCGGGGAGGGAGACCCAGTACTTC.

This clone was counted a few times. The rearrangement uses TRBV15 and TRBJ2-1, with 7 bases that match TRBD2. V was pared by 0 bases and J by 6 bases, with 5 bases of the junction left unmatched. The CDR3 has 15 amino acids. Looked up from germline, CDR1 is LNHNV and CDR2 is YYDKDF (reference sequence). The CDR3 loop reads CATSRDFGGSNEQFF. The CDR3 nucleotides are TGTGCCACCAGCAGAGATTTCGGGGGGTCCAATGAGCAGTTCTTC. The full variable domain, rest sourced from reference TRBV15 and TRBJ2-1, is DAMVIQNPRYQVTQFGKPVTLSCSQTLNHNVMYWYQQKSSQAPKLLFHYYDKDFNNEADTPDNFQSRRPNTSFCFLDIRSPGLGDTAMYLCATSRDFGGSNEQFFGPGTRLTVL.

This rearrangement joins TRBV7-2 to TRBJ1-1; 8 nucleotides align to TRBD1. Germline lookup yields CDR1 SGHTA and CDR2 FQGNSA. This CDR3 comprises 14 residues. V lost 0 bases and J lost 5; bases outside the gene matches: 2. The CDR3 DNA reads TGTGCCAGCAGCTTAGCACAGGGGGGAACTGAAGCTTTCTTT. Its translation: CASSLAQGGTEAFF.

This clone was observed a handful of times. The CDR3 loop reads CAWRRGNTEAFF. The CDR3, as DNA: TGTGCCTGGAGAAGGGGGAACACTGAAGCTTTCTTT. The rearrangement joins TRBV30 to TRBJ1-1; a possible D gene is TRBD1 (5 bases). Trimming removed 3 bases at V and 1 base at J, with 6 bases between. This CDR3 comprises 12 residues. Germline assignment: CDR1 GTSNPN and CDR2 SVGIG (reference sequence).

V is TRBV4-2 and J is TRBJ2-7; 10 positions match TRBD1. From germline, CDR1 is LGHNA and CDR2 YNFKEQ. V lost 1 base to trimming and J lost 9 bases; unmatched junction nucleotides: 9. The length of the CDR3 is 15 residues. CDR3 in amino acids: CASSQGDRGGRGQYF. CDR3 DNA sequence: TGTGCCAGCAGCCAAGGGGACAGGGGTGGAAGAGGGCAGTACTTC.